Listed below are T cell receptor beta chains from one sample, sequenced in a study of T cell repertoires in cytomegalovirus infection. Each CDR3 protein is one row after TCRdb ran MiXCR on the reads. This table has fewer than 30,000 distinct CDR3 sequences, approximately 22% appearing once. Their antigens remain unidentified. This sample comprised CD8+ T cells from cultured PBMCs, obtained from culture after CMV antigen stimulation. Receptor source: a human donor in good health (CMV status not recorded). Some clones in this sample may be carry-over from other donors' samples. Both conserved end residues are trimmed from each CDR3.

v_call	cdr3_aa
TRBV5-4	ASSFRDRVHEQY
TRBV19	ASSPGGTMNEQF
TRBV6-6	ASSLLAEAF
TRBV12-3/TRBV12-4	ASTTGAYSGNTIY
TRBV11-2	ASSLGQVYEQY
TRBV20-1	SARPESGGLYGYT
TRBV4-1	ASSQDRELF
TRBV11-1	ASSDSRPRGHYEQY
TRBV2	ASSESGSNSYEQY
TRBV4-3	ASSQGQGYGYT
TRBV7-6	ASSGTGGLVTDTQY
TRBV4-1	ASSRDLVSGEQF
TRBV7-9	ASSPRGRTANEKLF
TRBV10-3	AISEPKDTEAF
TRBV24-1	ATSVSGEGLDEQF
TRBV20-1	SANGANVLT
TRBV27	ASSGQFTDTQY
TRBV7-6	ASSLEALNQPQH
TRBV4-1	ASSHSAVRDSTGGETQY
TRBV11-2	ASSLTGKDTEAF
TRBV28	ASRIGAGFSPLH
TRBV20-1	SASKDRTSGQETQY
TRBV4-1	ASSQTRGWGTEAF
TRBV12-3/TRBV12-4	ASSSGANSNQPQH
TRBV7-3	ASSLRPSGGLGNEQF
TRBV7-8	VSSLDGRSLWTEAF
TRBV12-3/TRBV12-4	ASSFIWGGAETQY
TRBV2	ASSQLVGPPQRGYT
TRBV4-3	ASSQDTAADTIY
TRBV7-6	ASRSSGANEKLF
TRBV9	ASSPPGAGGPEAF